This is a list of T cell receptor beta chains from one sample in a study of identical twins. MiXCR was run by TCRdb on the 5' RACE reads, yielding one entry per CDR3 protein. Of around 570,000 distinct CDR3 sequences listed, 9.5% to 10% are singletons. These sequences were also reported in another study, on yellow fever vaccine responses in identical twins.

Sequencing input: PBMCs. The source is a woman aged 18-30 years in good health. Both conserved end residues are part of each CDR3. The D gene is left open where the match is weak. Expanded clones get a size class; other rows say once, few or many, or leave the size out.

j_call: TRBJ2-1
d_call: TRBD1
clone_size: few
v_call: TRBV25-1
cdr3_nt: TGTGCCAGCAGTGATCTGGGCAGGGGGTACAATGAGCAGTTCTTC
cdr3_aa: CASSDLGRGYNEQFF

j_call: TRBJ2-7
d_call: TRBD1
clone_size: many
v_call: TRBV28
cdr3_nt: TGTGCCAGCAGTTTAACAGGGGCCGAGCAGTACTTC
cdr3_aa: CASSLTGAEQYF

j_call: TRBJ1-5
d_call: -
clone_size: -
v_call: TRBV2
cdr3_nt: TGTGCCAGCAGACTTGGATTGAGCAATCAGCCCCAGCATTTT
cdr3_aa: CASRLGLSNQPQHF

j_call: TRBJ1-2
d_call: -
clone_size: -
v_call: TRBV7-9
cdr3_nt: TGTGCCAGCAGCTCTGGAGAGTGGGGCCGCGGCTATGGCTACACCTTC
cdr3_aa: CASSSGEWGRGYGYTF

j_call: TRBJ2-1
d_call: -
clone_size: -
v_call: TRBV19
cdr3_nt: TGTGCCAGTAGTATGGGTAGCGTCGGTGAGCAGTTCTTC
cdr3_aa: CASSMGSVGEQFF

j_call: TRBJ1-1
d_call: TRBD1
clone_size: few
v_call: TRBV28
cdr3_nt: TGTGCCAGCCGGACAGGGGGCGTAAGAACTGAAGCTTTCTTT
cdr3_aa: CASRTGGVRTEAFF

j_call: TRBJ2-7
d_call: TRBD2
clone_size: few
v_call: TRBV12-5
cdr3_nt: TGTGCTAGTGGTATTTCAGGACTAGCGGGAGGGCTGATCTACGAGCAGTACTTC
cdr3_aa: CASGISGLAGGLIYEQYF

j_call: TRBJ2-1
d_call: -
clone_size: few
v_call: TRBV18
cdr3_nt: TGTGCCAGCTCACCCTCCCAGTTTGAGCAGTTCTTC
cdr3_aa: CASSPSQFEQFF

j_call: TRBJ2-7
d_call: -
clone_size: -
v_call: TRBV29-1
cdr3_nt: TGCAGCGTTGGATTATCGCGCAAAGAGCAGTACTTC
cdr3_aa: CSVGLSRKEQYF

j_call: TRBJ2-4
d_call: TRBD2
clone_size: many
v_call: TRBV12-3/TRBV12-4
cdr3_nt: TGTGCCAGCAGTGAGGGACTATCCCTAGCCAAAAACATTCAGTACTTC
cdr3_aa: CASSEGLSLAKNIQYF

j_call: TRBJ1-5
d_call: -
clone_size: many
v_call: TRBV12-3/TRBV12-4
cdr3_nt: TGTGCCAGCAGTTTAGGGGAAGGTCAGCCCCAGCATTTT
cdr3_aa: CASSLGEGQPQHF

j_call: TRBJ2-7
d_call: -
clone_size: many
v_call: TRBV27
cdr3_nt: TGTGCCAGCAGTACGCCGCAGTACGAGCAGTACTTC
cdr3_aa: CASSTPQYEQYF

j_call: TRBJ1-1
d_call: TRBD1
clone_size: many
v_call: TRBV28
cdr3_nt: TGTGCCAGCAGTGAGACACAGGGGCTGAACACTGAAGCTTTCTTT
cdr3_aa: CASSETQGLNTEAFF

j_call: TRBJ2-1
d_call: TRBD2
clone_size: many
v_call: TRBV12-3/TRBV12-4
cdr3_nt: TGTGCCAGCAGGTCGGGACTAGCGGCATACAATGAGCAGTTCTTC
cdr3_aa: CASRSGLAAYNEQFF

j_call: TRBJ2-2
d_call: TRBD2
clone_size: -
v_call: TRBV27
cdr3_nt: TGTGCCAGCAGCTCCCTTGGGGAGGGGCGCGGCACCGGGGAGCTGTTTTTT
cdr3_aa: CASSSLGEGRGTGELFF

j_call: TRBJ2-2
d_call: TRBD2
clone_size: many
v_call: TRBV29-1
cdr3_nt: TGCAGCGTTGGTAGGACTAGCGGGAGTTCCGGGGAGCTGTTTTTT
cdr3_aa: CSVGRTSGSSGELFF

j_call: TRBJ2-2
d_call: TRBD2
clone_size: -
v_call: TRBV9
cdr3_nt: TGTGCCAGCAGCGTATCTCCTAGCGGGAACACCGGGGAGCTGTTTTTT
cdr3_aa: CASSVSPSGNTGELFF

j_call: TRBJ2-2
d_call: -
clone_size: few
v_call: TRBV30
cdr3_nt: TGTGCCTGGAGTCGAGTCGGGGAGCTGTTTTTT
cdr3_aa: CAWSRVGELFF

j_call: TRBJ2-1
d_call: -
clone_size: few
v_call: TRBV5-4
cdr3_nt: TGTGCCAGCAGCTTGGAACCTAGCGCGGACTACAATGAGCAGTTCTTC
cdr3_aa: CASSLEPSADYNEQFF

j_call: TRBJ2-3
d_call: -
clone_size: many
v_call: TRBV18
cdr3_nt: TGTGCCAGCAGCCCTAGCCCGGATACGCAGTATTTT
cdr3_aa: CASSPSPDTQYF